This T cell receptor beta chain came from a study of cytomegalovirus exposure and HLA in healthy donors. Background on the study: As an earlier analysis found, roughly 180 million T cells yielded fewer than 130 million unique TCR beta sequences.

This CDR3 contains 15 residues. V was shortened by 1 base and J by 1 base, with 8 bases between the two germline ends. Germline values: CDR1 SGHRS, CDR2 YFSETQ. PCR used 60 Vbeta primers and 13 Jbeta primers. Sequencing was performed with immunoSEQ multiplex PCR; in TCRdb, only in-frame clones are kept and a portion is missing. The repertoire holds around 190,000 clones, with nearly 80% as singletons. This clone appeared a few times. The antigen remains unidentified. Whole-study findings and limits: Excluded were some V segments that proved indistinguishable, including TRBV6-2 and TRBV6-3. High sensitivity and specificity were reportedly achieved when the classifier diagnosed cytomegalovirus status. A link between a missense DCLRE1C variant and TCR beta V- and J-gene trimming emerged from a later analysis.

The sequenced sample consisted of PBMCs. V gene TRBV5-1 combines with J gene TRBJ2-2; D is perhaps TRBD2 (6 bases). The TCR was taken from a female donor in good health and CMV-seronegative. The chain's CDR3 is CASSLRLVNTGELFF. The CDR3 DNA reads as TGCGCCAGCAGCTTGCGACTAGTGAACACCGGGGAGCTGTTTTTT. Using reference TRBV5-1 and TRBJ2-2 for the parts outside the CDR3, the full variable domain is KAGVTQTPRYLIKTRGQQVTLSCSPISGHRSVSWYQQTPGQGLQFLFEYFSETQRNKGNFPGRFSGRQFSNSRSEMNVSTLELGDSALYLCASSLRLVNTGELFFGEGSRLTVL.